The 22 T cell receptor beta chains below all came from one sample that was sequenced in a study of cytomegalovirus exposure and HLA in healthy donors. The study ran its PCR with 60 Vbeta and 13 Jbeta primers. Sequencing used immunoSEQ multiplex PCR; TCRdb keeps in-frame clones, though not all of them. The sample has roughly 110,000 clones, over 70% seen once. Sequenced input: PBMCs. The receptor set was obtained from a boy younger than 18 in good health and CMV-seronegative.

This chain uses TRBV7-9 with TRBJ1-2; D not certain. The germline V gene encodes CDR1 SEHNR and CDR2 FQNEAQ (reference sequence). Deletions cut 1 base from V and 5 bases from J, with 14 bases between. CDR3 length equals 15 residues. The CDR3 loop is CASSLGAGIEYGYTF. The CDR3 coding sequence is TGTGCCAGCAGCTTAGGGGCGGGGATTGAATATGGCTACACCTTC. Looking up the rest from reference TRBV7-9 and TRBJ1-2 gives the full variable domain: DTGVSQNPRHKITKRGQNVTFRCDPISEHNRLYWYRQTLGQGPEFLTYFQNEAQLEKSRLLSDRFSAERPKGSFSTLEIQRTEQGDSAMYLCASSLGAGIEYGYTFGSGTRLTVV.

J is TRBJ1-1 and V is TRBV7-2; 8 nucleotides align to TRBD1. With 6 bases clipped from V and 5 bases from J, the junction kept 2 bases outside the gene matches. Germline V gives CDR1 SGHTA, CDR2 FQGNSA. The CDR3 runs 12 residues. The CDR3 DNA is TGTGCCAGCAGACACAGGGGGACTGAAGCTTTCTTT. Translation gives CASRHRGTEAFF.

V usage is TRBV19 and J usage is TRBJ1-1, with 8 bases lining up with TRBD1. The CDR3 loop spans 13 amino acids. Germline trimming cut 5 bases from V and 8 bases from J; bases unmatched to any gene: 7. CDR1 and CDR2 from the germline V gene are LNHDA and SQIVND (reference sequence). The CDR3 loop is CASSAQDRVEAFF. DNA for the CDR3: TGTGCCAGTAGTGCTCAGGACAGGGTAGAAGCTTTCTTT.

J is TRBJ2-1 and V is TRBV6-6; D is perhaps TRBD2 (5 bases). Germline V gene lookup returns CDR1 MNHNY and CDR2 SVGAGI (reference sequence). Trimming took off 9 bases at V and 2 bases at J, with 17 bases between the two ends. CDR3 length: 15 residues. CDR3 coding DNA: TGTGCCAGTAGACCCCTAGCAGTTGCCTACAATGAGCAGTTCTTC. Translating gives CASRPLAVAYNEQFF.

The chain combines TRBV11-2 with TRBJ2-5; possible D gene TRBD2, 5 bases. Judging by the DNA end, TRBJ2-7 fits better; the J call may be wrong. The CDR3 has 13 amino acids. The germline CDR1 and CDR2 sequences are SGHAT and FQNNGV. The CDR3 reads CASTPTGVGEQYF. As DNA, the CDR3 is TGTGCCAGCACACCCACCGGGGTCGGCGAGCAGTACTTC.

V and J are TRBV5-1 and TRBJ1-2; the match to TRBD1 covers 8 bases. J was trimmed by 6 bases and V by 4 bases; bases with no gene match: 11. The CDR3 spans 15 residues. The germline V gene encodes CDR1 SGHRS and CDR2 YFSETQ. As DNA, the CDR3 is TGCGCCAGCAGCGGTGACAGGGGAGGAGTAGATGGCTACACCTTC. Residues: CASSGDRGGVDGYTF.

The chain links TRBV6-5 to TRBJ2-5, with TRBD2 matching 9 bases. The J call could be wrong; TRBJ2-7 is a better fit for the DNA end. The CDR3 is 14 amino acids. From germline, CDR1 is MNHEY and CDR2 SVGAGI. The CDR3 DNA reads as TGTGCCAGCAGCTATCAGCGGGAGGCCTACGAGCAGTACTTC. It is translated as CASSYQREAYEQYF.

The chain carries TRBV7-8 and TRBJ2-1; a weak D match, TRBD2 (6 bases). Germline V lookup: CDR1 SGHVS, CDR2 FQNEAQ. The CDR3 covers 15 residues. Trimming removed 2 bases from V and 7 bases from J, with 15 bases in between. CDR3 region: CASSLLAGRGNEQFF. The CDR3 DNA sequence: TGTGCCAGCAGCTTATTGGCGGGCCGGGGGAATGAGCAGTTCTTC.

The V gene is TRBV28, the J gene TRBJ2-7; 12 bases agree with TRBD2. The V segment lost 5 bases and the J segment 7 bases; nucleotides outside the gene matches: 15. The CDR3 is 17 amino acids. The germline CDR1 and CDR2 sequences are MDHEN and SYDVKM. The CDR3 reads CASSPDKLAGGPGEQYF. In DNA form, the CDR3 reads TGTGCCAGCAGTCCAGATAAGCTAGCGGGGGGGCCCGGGGAGCAGTACTTC.

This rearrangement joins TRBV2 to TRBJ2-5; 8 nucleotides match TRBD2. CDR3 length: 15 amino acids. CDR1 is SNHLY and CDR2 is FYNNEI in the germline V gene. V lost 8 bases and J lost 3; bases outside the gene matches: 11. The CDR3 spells CASLTSGSGEETQYF. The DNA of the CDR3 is TGTGCCAGCTTGACAAGCGGGAGTGGGGAAGAGACCCAGTACTTC.

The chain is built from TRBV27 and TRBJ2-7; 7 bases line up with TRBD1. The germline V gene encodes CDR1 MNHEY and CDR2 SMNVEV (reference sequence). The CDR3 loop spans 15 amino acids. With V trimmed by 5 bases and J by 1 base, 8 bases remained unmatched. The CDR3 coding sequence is TGTGCCAGCAGTGCTCCGGGACAGTTTTCCTACGAGCAGTACTTC. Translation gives CASSAPGQFSYEQYF.

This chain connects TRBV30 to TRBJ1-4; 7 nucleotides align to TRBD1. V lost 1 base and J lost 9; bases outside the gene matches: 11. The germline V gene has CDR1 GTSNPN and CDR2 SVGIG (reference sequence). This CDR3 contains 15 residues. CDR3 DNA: TGTGCCTGGAGTGACCCGGGACAGAGTAGGCAAAAACTGTTTTTT. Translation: CAWSDPGQSRQKLFF.

CDR3 in DNA: TGTGCCAGCAGCTTAAACGGGGGTTCCGAAGGGCCCCAGCATTTT. This codes for CASSLNGGSEGPQHF. The V and J genes are TRBV7-3 and TRBJ1-5; perhaps TRBD1 as D (5 bases). The CDR3 totals 15 residues. With 1 base removed from V and 9 bases from J, the gap between germline ends came to 16 bases. Germline CDR1 reads SGHTA; CDR2 reads FQGTGA.

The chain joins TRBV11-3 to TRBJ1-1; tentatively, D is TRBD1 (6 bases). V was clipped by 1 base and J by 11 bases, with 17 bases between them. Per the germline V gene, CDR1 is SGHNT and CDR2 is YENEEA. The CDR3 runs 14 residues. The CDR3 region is CASSLVSRQGYAFF. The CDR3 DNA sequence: TGTGCCAGCAGCTTAGTATCTCGGCAGGGGTACGCTTTCTTT.

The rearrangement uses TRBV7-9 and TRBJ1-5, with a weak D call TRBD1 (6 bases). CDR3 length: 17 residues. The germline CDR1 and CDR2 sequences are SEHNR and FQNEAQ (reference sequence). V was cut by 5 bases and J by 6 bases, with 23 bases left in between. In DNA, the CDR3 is TGTGCCAGCAGCACCTCCCCCGGACAGCTCGAGCGTCAGCCCCAGCATTTT. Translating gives CASSTSPGQLERQPQHF.

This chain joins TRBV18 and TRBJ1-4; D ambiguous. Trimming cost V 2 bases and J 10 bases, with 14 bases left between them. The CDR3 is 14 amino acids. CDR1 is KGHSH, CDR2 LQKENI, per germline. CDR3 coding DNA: TGTGCCAGCTCACCAGGAGGGTCGTTCGCAAAACTGTTTTTT. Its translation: CASSPGGSFAKLFF.

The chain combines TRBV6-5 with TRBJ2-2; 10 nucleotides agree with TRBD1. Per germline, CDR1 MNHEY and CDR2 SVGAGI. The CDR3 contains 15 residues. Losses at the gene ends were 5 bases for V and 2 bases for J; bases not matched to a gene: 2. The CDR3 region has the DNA TGTGCCAGCAGTGGGGACAGGGGCAACACCGGGGAGCTGTTTTTT. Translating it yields CASSGDRGNTGELFF.

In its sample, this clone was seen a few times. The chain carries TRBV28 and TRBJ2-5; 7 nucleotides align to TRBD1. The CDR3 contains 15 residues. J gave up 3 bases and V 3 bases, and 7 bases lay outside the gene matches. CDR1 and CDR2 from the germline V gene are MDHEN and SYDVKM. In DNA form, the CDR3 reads TGTGCCAGCAGTTTTTACGGGACAGCCGAAGAGACCCAGTACTTC. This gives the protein CASSFYGTAEETQYF.

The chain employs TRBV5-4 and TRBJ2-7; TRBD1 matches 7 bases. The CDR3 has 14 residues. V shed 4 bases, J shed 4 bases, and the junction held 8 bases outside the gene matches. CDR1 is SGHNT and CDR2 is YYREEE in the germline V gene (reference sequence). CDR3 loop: CASSPPGQTYEQYF. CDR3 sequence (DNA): TGTGCCAGCAGCCCGCCGGGACAGACTTACGAGCAGTACTTC.

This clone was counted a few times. The CDR3 sequence is CASSPGTSGRAGDTQYF. DNA of the CDR3: TGTGCCAGCAGCCCAGGGACTAGCGGGAGGGCCGGGGATACGCAGTATTTT. The V call is TRBV7-8, the J call TRBJ2-3; 16 bases agree with TRBD2. V shed 5 bases, J shed 6 bases, and the junction held 8 bases outside the gene matches. The CDR3 is 17 amino acids. The germline CDR1 and CDR2 sequences are SGHVS and FQNEAQ. Full variable domain (rest looked up from reference TRBV7-8 and TRBJ2-3): GAGVSQSPRYKVAKRGQDVALRCDPISGHVSLFWYQQALGQGPEFLTYFQNEAQLDKSGLPSDRFFAERPEGSVSTLKIQRTQQEDSAVYLCASSPGTSGRAGDTQYFGPGTRLTVL.

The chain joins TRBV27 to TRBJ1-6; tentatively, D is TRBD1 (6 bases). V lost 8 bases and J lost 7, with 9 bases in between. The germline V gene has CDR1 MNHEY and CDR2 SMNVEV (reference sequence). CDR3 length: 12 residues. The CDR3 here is CASGQRNSPLHF. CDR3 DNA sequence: TGTGCCAGCGGACAGCGGAATTCACCCCTCCACTTT.

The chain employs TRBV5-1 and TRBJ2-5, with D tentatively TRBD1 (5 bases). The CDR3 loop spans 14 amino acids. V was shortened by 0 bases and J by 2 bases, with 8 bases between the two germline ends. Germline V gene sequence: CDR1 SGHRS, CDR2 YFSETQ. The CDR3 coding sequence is TGCGCCAGCAGCTTGGAACAGGCTCAAGAGACCCAGTACTTC. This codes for CASSLEQAQETQYF.